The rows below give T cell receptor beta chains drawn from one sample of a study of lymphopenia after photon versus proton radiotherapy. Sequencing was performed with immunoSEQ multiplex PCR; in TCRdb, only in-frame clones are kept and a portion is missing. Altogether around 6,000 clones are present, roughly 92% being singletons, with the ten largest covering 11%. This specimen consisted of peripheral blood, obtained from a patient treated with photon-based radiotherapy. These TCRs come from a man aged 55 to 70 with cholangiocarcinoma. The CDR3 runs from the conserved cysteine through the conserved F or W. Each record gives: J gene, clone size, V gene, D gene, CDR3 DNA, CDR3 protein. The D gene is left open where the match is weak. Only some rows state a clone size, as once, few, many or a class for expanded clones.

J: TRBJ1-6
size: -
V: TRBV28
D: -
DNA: TGTGCCAGCAGTTTCTATAATTCACCCCTCCACTTT
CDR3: CASSFYNSPLHF

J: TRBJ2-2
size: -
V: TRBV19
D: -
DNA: TGTGCCAGTAGTATATTCGTACAGCCACCGGCGGAGCTGTTTTTT
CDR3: CASSIFVQPPAELFF

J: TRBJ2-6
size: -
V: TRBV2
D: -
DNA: TGTGCCAGCAGTGAAGTTGCTAGGGTTAACTCTGGGGCCAACGTCCTGACTTTC
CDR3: CASSEVARVNSGANVLTF

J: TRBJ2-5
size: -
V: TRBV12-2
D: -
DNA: TGTGCAAGTCGCTTTCCCAGCGGGGGGCCTCAAGAGACCCAGTACTTC
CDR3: CASRFPSGGPQETQYF

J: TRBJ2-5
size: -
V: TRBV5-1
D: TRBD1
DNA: TGCGCCAGCAGCCCCGCGACAGGGGGCAAAGAGACCCAGTACTTC
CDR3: CASSPATGGKETQYF

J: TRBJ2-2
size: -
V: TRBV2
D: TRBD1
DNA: TGTGCCAGCAGGGAAAAGGGGGCGGGCACCGGGGAGCTGTTTTTT
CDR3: CASREKGAGTGELFF

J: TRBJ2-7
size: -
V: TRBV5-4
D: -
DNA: TGTGCCAGCAGCTTGGAGGTGGGCGAGCAGTACTTC
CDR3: CASSLEVGEQYF

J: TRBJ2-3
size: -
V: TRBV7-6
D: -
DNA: TGTGCCAGCAGCTTATTAGGGGGGAGGAGCACAGATACGCAGTATTTT
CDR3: CASSLLGGRSTDTQYF

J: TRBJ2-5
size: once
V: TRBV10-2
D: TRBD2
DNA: TGCGCCAGCAGTGATCGGCTAGCGGGAAGCCAAGAGACCCAGTACTTC
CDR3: CASSDRLAGSQETQYF

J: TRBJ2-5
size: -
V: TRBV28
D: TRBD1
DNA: TGTGCCAGCAGTATCGGGACAGCACAAGAGACCCAGTACTTC
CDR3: CASSIGTAQETQYF

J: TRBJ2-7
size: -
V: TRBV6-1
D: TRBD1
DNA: TGTGCCAGCGACAGGGGGACCTACGAGCAGTACTTC
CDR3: CASDRGTYEQYF

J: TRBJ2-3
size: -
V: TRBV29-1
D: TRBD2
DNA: TGCAGCGTTGATCAACTAGCGCAGGGCACAGATACGCAGTATTTT
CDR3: CSVDQLAQGTDTQYF

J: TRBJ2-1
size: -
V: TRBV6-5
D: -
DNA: TGTGCCAGCAGTTACTTGGGGGACTACAATGAGCAGTTCTTC
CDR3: CASSYLGDYNEQFF

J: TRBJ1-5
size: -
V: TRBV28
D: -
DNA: TGTGCCAGCAGTCCCAAAGGGGACAATCAGCCCCAGCATTTT
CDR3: CASSPKGDNQPQHF

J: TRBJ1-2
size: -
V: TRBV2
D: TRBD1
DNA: TGTGCCAGCAGCGTCGAGGACAGGGCGCATGGCTACACCTTC
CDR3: CASSVEDRAHGYTF

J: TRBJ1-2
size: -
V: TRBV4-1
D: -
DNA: TGCGCCAGCAGCCAAGGGGGGAGGATGAGTGTTAACTATGGCTACACCTTC
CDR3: CASSQGGRMSVNYGYTF

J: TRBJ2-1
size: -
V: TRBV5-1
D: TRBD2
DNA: TGCGCCAGCAGACTAGGACTAGCGGGAGGGACCGTTGGGTTCTTC
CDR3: CASRLGLAGGTVGFF

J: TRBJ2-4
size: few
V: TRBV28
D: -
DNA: TGTGCCAGCAGTATTCTAGCCAAAAACATTCAGTACTTC
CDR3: CASSILAKNIQYF

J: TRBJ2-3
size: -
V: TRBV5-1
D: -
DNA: TGCGCCAGCAATTATATCGAATCCACAGATACGCAGTATTTT
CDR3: CASNYIESTDTQYF

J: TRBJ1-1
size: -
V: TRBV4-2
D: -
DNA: TGTGCCAGCAGCCGGGTCCTGGAGAGTGAAGCTTTCTTT
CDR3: CASSRVLESEAFF

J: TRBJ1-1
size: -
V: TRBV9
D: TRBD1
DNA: TGTGCCAGCAGCGTACGGGACAGGGGGGCTGAAGCTTTCTTT
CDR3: CASSVRDRGAEAFF

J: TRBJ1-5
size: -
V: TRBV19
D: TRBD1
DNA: TGTGCCAGCGGACAGGGCGCTCAGCCCCAGCATTTT
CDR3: CASGQGAQPQHF